The clone carrying this TCR beta chain occurred many times. These data are taken from a study of blood T cells in healthy people across ages. Sample-barcoded 5' priming and a J-beta primer mix drove a second PCR of 7 to 11 cycles. TCRdb itself ran the 5' RACE reads through MiXCR, one entry per CDR3 protein. The table shows 800,000 to 950,000 distinct CDR3 sequences, with under 35% occurring only once. Trimming shortened V by 4 bases and J by 0 bases, and 13 bases separated the two germline ends. Germline CDR1 reads SEHNR; CDR2 reads FQNEAQ (reference sequence). The CDR3 has 16 residues. The sample also formed part of further work on T cells of mothers and their children.

This receptor was taken from a woman in her 40s in good health. The chain combines TRBV7-9 with TRBJ2-4; D gene uncertain. Sequenced sample: blood. CDR3 in DNA: TGTGCCAGCAGCTCAACGGCCCTTCTAGCCAAAAACATTCAGTACTTC. It specifies CASSSTALLAKNIQYF.